This section outlines one T cell receptor beta chain sequence together with its context. The specificity of this receptor is unknown. No much larger clone is present one base from it, and per-base qualities are unavailable. Taken from the germline V gene (reference sequence), the CDR1 and CDR2 loops are LNHDA and SQIVND. V is pruned by 4 bases and J by 4 bases, leaving 4 bases of the junction without a gene match. The CDR3 covers 15 residues, taking in both the cysteine and the phenylalanine. The CDR3 DNA has 45 bases and is translated from base 1. The collaborating institutions used their own protocols to collect whole blood in K2EDTA tubes. For TCRbeta analysis, collaborators shipped samples as frozen whole blood, isolated PBMCs, or DNA extracted from either of those sample types. These data belong to a study of blood T cell repertoires in COVID-19 (dated by TCRdb to 2019 to 2021). The study in broad terms: Collaborator samples came from the United States, Italy and Spain and covered acute and convalescent phases of COVID-19. The prospective study material was composed of cDNA or gDNA derived from T cells, B-cell-depleted T cells, or PBMCs. Deeply sampled blood TCRbeta repertoires from subjects exposed to, actively infected with, or recovered from COVID-19 were included in the dataset. The repertoires were made available in a free public database intended to serve as a resource for research on the immune response to SARS-CoV-2. Samples came from the ongoing ImmuneRACE study (first 160 participants) plus 1,254 subjects from 6 global collaborators. Sample metadata almost always included a de-identified subject ID, COVID-19 status, age in years and sex. HLA class I and class II types, where available, came from metadata supplied by the sample provider rather than from assay-based typing.

General findings and caveats noted by the study authors: Clinical and demographic metadata were provided uncurated, with the amount varying by source and participant.

TCRbeta CDR3 regions were amplified from genomic DNA by means of the immunoSEQ Assay, a bias-controlled multiplex PCR. The paper's data handling went like this. Within the assay, amplification of reference gene primers was used to estimate how many nucleated cells each sample contained. Sequence reads were collapsed and filtered to measure the absolute abundance of every unique TCRbeta CDR3 rearrangement. For each sample, productive Simpson clonality was calculated as the square root of Simpson's diversity index across productive rearrangements. TCRdb holds this immuneACCESS table with in-frame rearrangements only. Some clones are missing; in checked studies, unresolved V genes explain under half, and the rest has no known cause. D and trimming come from the DNA, and the V and J calls and clone size come from that table. A total of about 360,000 clones appear in this sample, more than 75% of them only once. The top ten constitute 3% of the sample.

The sample consisted of peripheral blood. The chain employs TRBV19 and TRBJ2-3; 11 of the junction bases match TRBD2. This TCR came from a human donor in a cohort sampled during active COVID-19. The DNA sequence is given as TGTGCCAGTAGTACTACTAGCGGGAGCGCAGATACGCAGTATTTT. It encodes CASSTTSGSADTQYF.